The 24 T cell receptor beta chains listed next were all sequenced from one sample in a study of Tregs in tolerant kidney transplant recipients. Sequenced by immunoSEQ multiplex PCR; TCRdb stores in-frame clones only, minus some. Of about 100,000 clones listed, approximately 94% are singletons. Recipients received nonmyeloablative bone marrow transplants from related graft donors, with transient mixed chimerism. The source was CD4+ T cells from blood (PBMCs), collected 12 months after the transplant. The receptors were gathered from a human patient who received a combined kidney and bone marrow transplant. Some T cells may be supplied by the graft donor.

On this clone: The limits of the CDR3 on the DNA are not certain, so only TCRdb's listed CDR3 is given. The V and J genes are TRBV19 and TRBJ2-2; the table's TRBD1 call for D was not verified on the DNA. The CDR3 spans 15 amino acids, including both terminal residues. Germline V gene sequence: CDR1 LNHDA, CDR2 SQIVND (reference sequence). The chain's CDR3 is CASTSGQTWSGELFF.

The gene calls are TRBV19 and TRBJ2-2, with a weak D call TRBD2 (7 bases). The CDR3 is made up of 16 amino acids. Trimming took 3 bases from V and 6 from J, leaving 17 bases between them. The germline V gene encodes CDR1 LNHDA and CDR2 SQIVND (reference sequence). The CDR3 bases are TGTGCCAGTAGTATCTGGGGGGGCGAAAGTCCCGGGGAGCTGTTTTTT. Its translation: CASSIWGGESPGELFF.

The rearrangement joins TRBV11-3 to TRBJ1-2, with D unclear. Germline assignment: CDR1 SGHNT and CDR2 YENEEA. V shed 4 bases and J shed 2 bases, with 11 bases lying between them. This CDR3 spans 14 amino acids. CDR3 sequence (DNA): TGTGCCAGCAGCTCCGAGGCTCTAAACTATGGCTACACCTTC. Its translation: CASSSEALNYGYTF.

In the case of this clone: A read error may produce the germline difference seen at one junction end. At the DNA level, this CDR3 is encoded by other sequences in the same sample as well. V usage is TRBV30 and J usage is TRBJ1-6; D unresolved. CDR1 and CDR2 from the germline V gene are GTSNPN and SVGIG (reference sequence). CDR3 length equals 14 residues. CDR3 loop: CAWRTLPYNSPLHF. Here the CDR3 DNA reads TGTGCCTGGAGGACTTTACCCTATAATTCCCCCCTCCACTTT.

This chain connects TRBV6-4 to TRBJ2-1; 11 positions agree with TRBD1. J was trimmed by 7 bases and V by 6 bases; bases with no gene match: 5. The CDR3 sequence is 14 residues long. Germline CDR1 is MRHNA and CDR2 is SNTAGT. In nucleotides, the CDR3 is TGTGCCAGCAGCCGGGACAGGGGGAGTAATGAGCAGTTCTTC. This gives the protein CASSRDRGSNEQFF.

The genes are TRBV5-1 and TRBJ2-5; 7 bases align to TRBD1. The CDR3 sequence is 15 residues long. Germline CDR1 is SGHRS and CDR2 is YFSETQ. With V trimmed by 4 bases and J by 3 bases, 9 bases remained unmatched. CDR3 nucleotides: TGCGCCAGCAGCCCATTTGCAGGGGGAGAAGAGACCCAGTACTTC. This translates into CASSPFAGGEETQYF.

The V gene is TRBV7-9, the J gene TRBJ2-2, with D perhaps TRBD1 (7 bases). The V end lost 2 bases, the J end lost 2 bases, and 15 bases lay between the germline ends. The V gene's germline CDR1 is SEHNR and CDR2 FQNEAQ (reference sequence). This CDR3 region has 17 residues. The CDR3 coding sequence is TGTGCCAGCAGCTTACTTCTGACAGGGACTAACACCGGGGAGCTGTTTTTT. Encoded protein: CASSLLLTGTNTGELFF.

The CDR3 loop is CASSNRDSYGYTF. CDR3 coding DNA: TGTGCCAGCTCAAACCGGGATTCCTATGGCTACACCTTC. J is TRBJ1-2 and V is TRBV18, with no clear D. Trimming cost V 5 bases and J 4 bases, with 11 bases left between them. This CDR3 is 13 amino acids long. Germline lookup yields CDR1 KGHSH and CDR2 LQKENI.

This chain uses TRBV9 with TRBJ2-5; D is perhaps TRBD1 (6 bases). V was cut by 0 bases and J by 6 bases, with 12 bases left in between. From germline, CDR1 is SGDLS and CDR2 YYNGEE. The CDR3 is 14 residues long. The CDR3 region is CASSVGGQGKTQYF. In DNA, the CDR3 is TGTGCCAGCAGCGTAGGTGGGCAGGGGAAGACCCAGTACTTC.

The chain employs TRBV2 and TRBJ2-4; 8 bases line up with TRBD1. This CDR3 is 19 amino acids long. V was clipped by 6 bases and J by 1 base; unmatched bases: 17. CDR1 is SNHLY, CDR2 FYNNEI, per germline. The CDR3: CASREDRADYFRAKNIQYF. The CDR3 nucleotides are TGTGCCAGCAGAGAGGACAGGGCGGACTATTTCAGGGCCAAAAACATTCAGTACTTC. Full variable domain (outside the CDR3, taken from reference TRBV2 and TRBJ2-4): EPEVTQTPSHQVTQMGQEVILRCVPISNHLYFYWYRQILGQKVEFLVSFYNNEISEKSEIFDDQFSVERPDGSNFTLKIRSTKLEDSAMYFCASREDRADYFRAKNIQYFGAGTRLSVL.

The V call is TRBV5-4, the J call TRBJ2-3; perhaps TRBD1 as D (6 bases). V lost 5 bases and J lost 0, with 25 bases in between. CDR3 length equals 19 residues. CDR1 is SGHNT and CDR2 is YYREEE in the germline V gene (reference sequence). This CDR3 reads CASRGPGHGGFTSTDTQYF. CDR3 DNA: TGTGCCAGCAGAGGACCGGGACACGGTGGGTTCACTAGCACAGATACGCAGTATTTT.

The chain couples TRBV6-5 to TRBJ2-3; 7 bases match TRBD2. The V gene end was trimmed by 0 bases and the J gene end by 2 bases; junction bases not matched to a gene: 5. The CDR3 is made up of 16 amino acids. Germline V lookup: CDR1 MNHEY, CDR2 SVGAGI. The DNA of the CDR3 is TGTGCCAGCAGTTACTCGTCTAGCGGAAACACAGATACGCAGTATTTT. It codes for CASSYSSSGNTDTQYF.

The gene calls are TRBV7-2 and TRBJ1-2; D perhaps matches TRBD1 (5 bases). Per germline, CDR1 SGHTA and CDR2 FQGNSA. The CDR3 covers 14 residues. V lost 2 bases and J 4 bases, leaving 11 bases between the germline ends. The CDR3 is CASSLLQESYGYTF. CDR3 nucleotides: TGTGCCAGCAGCTTACTACAGGAAAGCTATGGCTACACCTTC.

V usage is TRBV4-3 and J usage is TRBJ1-1; D remains unclear. Trimming removed 3 bases at V and 2 bases at J, with 13 bases between. Germline V gives CDR1 LGHNA, CDR2 YSLEER. CDR3 length equals 15 residues. CDR3 protein: CASSHKQLDNTEAFF. The DNA for the CDR3 is TGCGCCAGCAGCCATAAACAGTTAGACAACACTGAAGCTTTCTTT.

This chain links TRBV4-3 with TRBJ2-5; 9 nucleotides line up with TRBD1. Trimming took 0 bases from V and 4 from J; bases not matched to a gene: 12. The CDR3 loop spans 18 amino acids. Looked up from germline, CDR1 is LGHNA and CDR2 is YSLEER. Here the CDR3 reads CASSQDSSGTGWPETQYF. CDR3 coding DNA: TGCGCCAGCAGCCAAGATTCGTCCGGGACAGGGTGGCCAGAGACCCAGTACTTC.

V is TRBV19 and J is TRBJ2-5, with 10 nucleotides matching TRBD1. The CDR3 extends over 17 amino acids. V lost 6 bases to trimming and J lost 5 bases; unmatched junction nucleotides: 15. CDR1 and CDR2 from the germline V gene are LNHDA and SQIVND (reference sequence). The CDR3 DNA reads TGTGCCAGTAGGACAAAACCGAGACAGGGGGCGAGTGAGACCCAGTACTTC. It codes for CASRTKPRQGASETQYF.

This clone was observed once. This rearrangement joins TRBV9 to TRBJ2-7, with TRBD1 matching over 7 bases. CDR3 size: 15 residues. Germline assignment: CDR1 SGDLS and CDR2 YYNGEE. The junction had 9 bases not matched to a gene; V was cut back by 0 bases and J by 6 bases. For the CDR3, the DNA is TGTGCCAGCAGCGTAGAGACAGGGTTGGGGGTCGAGCAGTACTTC. It encodes CASSVETGLGVEQYF.

The chain links TRBV27 to TRBJ1-1; no clear D. V lost 2 bases and J 0 bases, leaving 10 bases between the germline ends. The CDR3 is 15 residues long. Germline values: CDR1 MNHEY, CDR2 SMNVEV (reference sequence). Here the CDR3 reads CASSLRSPVNTEAFF. The CDR3 coding sequence is TGTGCCAGCAGTTTAAGAAGTCCGGTGAACACTGAAGCTTTCTTT.

The CDR3 nucleotides are TGTGCCAGCAGCTTGGGATTACTAGCGGAGAACACCGGGGAGCTGTTTTTT. Protein sequence: CASSLGLLAENTGELFF. The V gene is TRBV5-5, the J gene TRBJ2-2; 8 nucleotides agree with TRBD2. Per germline, CDR1 SGHKS and CDR2 YYEKEE (reference sequence). This CDR3 is built from 17 residues. V shed 0 bases, J shed 1 base, and the junction held 5 bases outside the gene matches.

This clone was found once. The chain has TRBV28 and TRBJ1-4; possible D gene TRBD1, 6 bases. Per the germline V gene, CDR1 is MDHEN and CDR2 is SYDVKM. The V end was cut by 3 bases, the J end by 1 base, with 15 bases between. The CDR3 has 17 residues. The CDR3 protein is CASSFGRGWVTNEKLFF. The DNA for the CDR3 is TGTGCCAGCAGTTTCGGCAGGGGCTGGGTAACTAATGAAAAACTGTTTTTT. Using reference TRBV28 and TRBJ1-4 for the parts outside the CDR3, the full variable domain is DVKVTQSSRYLVKRTGEKVFLECVQDMDHENMFWYRQDPGLGLRLIYFSYDVKMKEKGDIPEGYSVSREKKERFSLILESASTNQTSMYLCASSFGRGWVTNEKLFFGSGTQLSVL.

The CDR3 DNA sequence: TGTGCCTGGAGTGTACGGCTAGCGGCCAATGAGCAGTTCTTC. It codes for CAWSVRLAANEQFF. The chain employs TRBV30 and TRBJ2-1; 7 nucleotides match TRBD2. Unmatched junction bases numbered 5, after V lost 0 bases and J lost 6 bases. The germline gives CDR1 GTSNPN, CDR2 SVGIG (reference sequence). There are 14 residues in the CDR3.

The chain is built from TRBV5-1 and TRBJ2-3; 13 positions match TRBD2. The V and J ends lost 9 bases and 4 bases, in that order; junction bases with no gene match: 8. CDR1 is SGHRS, CDR2 YFSETQ, per germline. CDR3 length: 15 residues. This chain's CDR3 is CATRLGLAGADTQYF. The DNA of the CDR3 is TGCGCCACCCGACTTGGACTAGCGGGGGCAGATACGCAGTATTTT. Combining the CDR3 with reference TRBV5-1 and TRBJ2-3 gives the whole variable domain KAGVTQTPRYLIKTRGQQVTLSCSPISGHRSVSWYQQTPGQGLQFLFEYFSETQRNKGNFPGRFSGRQFSNSRSEMNVSTLELGDSALYLCATRLGLAGADTQYFGPGTRLTVL.

The chain employs TRBV5-1 and TRBJ2-5; TRBD2 might be the D (5 bases). V lost 2 bases and J lost 0, with 8 bases in between. Germline values: CDR1 SGHRS, CDR2 YFSETQ. The length of the CDR3 is 14 residues. The CDR3 nucleotides are TGCGCCAGCAGCTTTACTAGGCACCAAGAGACCCAGTACTTC. Its protein product is CASSFTRHQETQYF.

The rearrangement joins TRBV10-3 to TRBJ2-7; 7 bases match TRBD2. Losses at the gene ends were 0 bases for V and 6 bases for J; bases not matched to a gene: 5. Germline V gene data show CDR1 as ENHRY and CDR2 as SYGVKD. The CDR3 has 14 residues. CDR3 coding DNA: TGTGCCATCAGTGAGTCGTGGGGGGGAAGCGAGCAGTACTTC. Its protein product is CAISESWGGSEQYF.